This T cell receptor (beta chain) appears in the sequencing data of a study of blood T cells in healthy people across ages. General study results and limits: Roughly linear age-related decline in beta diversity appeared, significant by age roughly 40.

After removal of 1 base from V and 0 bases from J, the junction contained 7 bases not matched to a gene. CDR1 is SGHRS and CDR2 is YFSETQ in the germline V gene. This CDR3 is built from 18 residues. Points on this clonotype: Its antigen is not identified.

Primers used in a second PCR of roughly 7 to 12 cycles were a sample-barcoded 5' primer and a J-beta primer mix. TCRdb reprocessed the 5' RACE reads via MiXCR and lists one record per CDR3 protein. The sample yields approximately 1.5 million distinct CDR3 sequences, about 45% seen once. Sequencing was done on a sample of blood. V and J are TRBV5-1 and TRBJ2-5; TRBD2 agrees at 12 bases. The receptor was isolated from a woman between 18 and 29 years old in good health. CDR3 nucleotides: TGCGCCAGCAGCTTGATGGGACTAGCGGGCGAGTACCAAGAGACCCAGTACTTC. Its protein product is CASSLMGLAGEYQETQYF.